This TCR beta chain was profiled in a study of CD8 T cells in Susac syndrome. In its sample, this clonotype was seen once. V lost 5 bases and J 4 bases, leaving 15 bases between the germline ends. The CDR3 has 14 amino acids. CDR1 and CDR2 from the germline V gene are SNHLY and FYNNEI. The RNA input was about 0.45 to 1 ug, and it was reverse transcribed with random hexamers. TCRdb redid the calling of the immunoSEQ multiplex PCR reads with MiXCR, one entry per CDR3 protein. The sample comprises 150,000 to 200,000 distinct CDR3 sequences, 94% of which are singletons, and 0.075% to 0.095% rests with the top ten.

The rearrangement joins TRBV2 to TRBJ2-7; the D is unclear. The TCR sequence derives from a human donor with multiple sclerosis. What was sequenced was CD4+ T cells from PBMCs. The CDR3 loop is CASSPTIVGYEQYF. CDR3 nucleotides: TGTGCCAGCAGTCCAACTATAGTTGGGTACGAGCAGTACTTC.